The text below deals with one T cell receptor (beta chain). Its antigen is not identified. The data belong to a study of chemoradiotherapy in HPV16-positive cancers. Findings and caveats of the study: Only two HPV16-positive patients supplied the functional HPV-specificity definition.

The protocol was immunoSEQ multiplex PCR, while the TCRdb copy is restricted to in-frame clones and leaves out a portion. The repertoire holds about 480 clones, with around nine tenths as singletons. Trimming took off 4 bases at V and 7 bases at J, with 12 bases between the two ends. This CDR3 contains 14 residues. Germline assignment: CDR1 SGHDT and CDR2 YYEEEE. The chain joins TRBV5-6 to TRBJ1-6, with D tentatively TRBD1 (6 bases). This TCR was recovered from a human donor with HPV-associated anogenital cancer. Sequences were derived from tumor tissue, sampled from a patient who underwent chemoradiotherapy. CDR3 DNA: TGTGCCAGCAGCCAGACAGGATTAAATTCACCCCTCCACTTT. Residues: CASSQTGLNSPLHF.